Listed below are T cell receptor beta chains from one sample, sequenced in a study of metastatic and nonmetastatic thyroid tumors. With MiXCR, TCRdb called clones anew from the PCR reads. The data contain about 85,000 clones, roughly 8.6% of them singletons. Sequences were obtained from blood. The source is a female donor with papillary thyroid cancer or a benign thyroid nodule (not recorded which). Some clones in this sample may be carry-over from other donors' samples. CDR3s include the opening cysteine and the closing phenylalanine or tryptophan. The D gene is left open where the match is weak. Clone size is not always given. Where it is, it says once, few, many or a class for expanded clones.

j_call d_call v_call cdr3_length clone_size cdr3_aa cdr3_nt
TRBJ2-5 NA TRBV20-1 14 NA CSATPGLEVETQYF TGCAGTGCAACTCCGGGACTGGAGGTGGAGACCCAGTACTTC
TRBJ1-1 TRBD1 TRBV28 13 few CASSPGQYTEAFF TGTGCCAGCAGCCCGGGACAGTACACTGAAGCTTTCTTT
TRBJ2-3 NA TRBV20-1 13 many CSANGGITDTQYF TGCAGTGCTAATGGGGGGATCACAGATACGCAGTATTTT
TRBJ2-7 TRBD2 TRBV6-5 15 NA CASSYSLAGGYEQYF TGTGCCAGCAGTTACTCTTTAGCGGGAGGCTACGAGCAGTACTTC
TRBJ1-5 NA TRBV6-1 13 many CASSEQQNQPQHF TGTGCCAGCAGTGAACAACAGAATCAGCCCCAGCATTTT
TRBJ2-7 NA TRBV7-9 14 NA CASSFGGDLYEQYF TGTGCCAGCAGCTTCGGAGGGGACCTCTACGAGCAGTACTTC
TRBJ2-5 TRBD2 TRBV3-1 17 many CASSQQLAGAERETQYF TGTGCCAGCAGCCAACAACTAGCGGGGGCCGAGCGGGAGACCCAGTACTTC
TRBJ2-3 NA TRBV6-1 14 NA CASSRRGSTDTQYF TGTGCCAGCAGTCGTAGGGGAAGCACAGATACGCAGTATTTT
TRBJ2-3 TRBD1 TRBV11-2 15 many CASSPDRGGTDTQYF TGTGCCAGCAGCCCGGACAGGGGTGGCACAGATACGCAGTATTTT
TRBJ2-1 TRBD1 TRBV6-4 16 many CASSDVAGTGLGEQFF TGTGCCAGCAGTGACGTTGCCGGGACAGGCCTTGGTGAGCAGTTCTTC
TRBJ2-7 TRBD1 TRBV2 14 many CASSEEGTVYEQYF TGTGCCAGCAGTGAAGAAGGGACAGTCTACGAGCAGTACTTC
TRBJ1-5 NA TRBV20-1 12 NA CGAQQSNQPQHF TGCGGTGCCCAACAGAGCAATCAGCCCCAGCATTTT
TRBJ1-4 NA TRBV5-1 16 many CASSLTASATNEKLFF TGCGCCAGCAGCTTGACAGCGTCTGCAACTAATGAAAAACTGTTTTTT
TRBJ1-4 NA TRBV11-2 18 many CASSLGLRSGATNEKLFF TGTGCCAGCAGCTTAGGCCTCCGCTCGGGTGCAACTAATGAAAAACTGTTTTTT
TRBJ2-7 TRBD1 TRBV5-4 14 many CASSLRDRDYEQYF TGTGCCAGCAGCTTACGGGACAGGGACTACGAGCAGTACTTC
TRBJ1-2 TRBD1 TRBV28 11 many CASRQGYGYTF TGTGCCAGCAGACAGGGGTATGGCTACACCTTC
TRBJ2-7 TRBD2 TRBV30 16 many CAWARSLAGRTYEQYF TGTGCCTGGGCCCGCTCCCTAGCGGGGCGAACCTACGAGCAGTACTTC
TRBJ2-3 NA TRBV6-1 13 few CASRSTHTDTQYF TGTGCCAGCAGATCCACACACACAGATACGCAGTATTTT
TRBJ2-3 TRBD1 TRBV2 15 NA CAISWRGQGADTQYF TGTGCCATTTCATGGAGGGGACAGGGGGCAGATACGCAGTATTTT
TRBJ1-2 NA TRBV5-1 15 many CASSLVPGWEGGYTF TGCGCCAGCAGCTTGGTCCCGGGCTGGGAGGGTGGCTACACCTTC
TRBJ2-2 NA TRBV25-1 15 many CASSGSGSNTGELFF TGTGCCAGCAGTGGGTCAGGCTCCAACACCGGGGAGCTGTTTTTT
TRBJ1-3 NA TRBV12-3/TRBV12-4 15 many CASTSRAEGGNTIYF TGTGCCAGCACCTCCCGGGCTGAGGGAGGAAACACCATATATTTT
TRBJ2-1 NA TRBV20-1 13 NA CSVPLEVGNEQFF TGCAGTGTCCCTTTGGAGGTAGGCAATGAGCAGTTCTTC
TRBJ2-7 NA TRBV12-3/TRBV12-4 14 many CASTPPGALSEQYF TGTGCCAGCACCCCCCCCGGTGCCCTGAGCGAGCAGTACTTC
TRBJ1-3 TRBD1 TRBV10-1 14 many CASTKTGPGNTIYF TGCGCCAGCACCAAGACAGGGCCTGGAAACACCATATATTTT
TRBJ1-5 NA TRBV27 15 many CASSVGPLSNQPQHF TGTGCCAGCAGTGTGGGGCCCTTAAGCAATCAGCCCCAGCATTTT
TRBJ1-2 TRBD1 TRBV6-1 15 many CASRRGPGGNYGYTF TGTGCCAGCAGGAGGGGGCCCGGGGGTAACTATGGCTACACCTTC
TRBJ2-2 NA TRBV7-3 19 many CASSSRSSDGGLWTGELFF TGTGCCAGCAGCTCCCGATCCTCCGACGGGGGACTTTGGACCGGGGAGCTGTTTTTT
TRBJ2-7 TRBD1 TRBV5-8 14 many CASSVGQSSYEQYF TGTGCCAGCAGCGTGGGACAGAGCTCATACGAGCAGTACTTC
TRBJ2-1 TRBD1 TRBV12-3/TRBV12-4 15 few CASSHDRDPYNEQFF TGTGCCAGCAGTCACGACAGGGACCCCTACAATGAGCAGTTCTTC
TRBJ1-3 NA TRBV20-1 15 many CSARVGAHSGNTIHF TGCAGTGCTAGAGTAGGAGCCCACTCTGGAAACACCATACATTTT
TRBJ1-3 NA TRBV13 15 many CASSVSDSLGDTIYF TGTGCCAGCAGCGTTTCGGACAGTTTAGGCGACACCATATATTTT
TRBJ1-1 NA TRBV3-1 12 many CASSHPLSEAFF TGTGCCAGCAGCCACCCCCTCTCTGAAGCTTTCTTT
TRBJ1-2 NA TRBV7-9 12 many CASSLVGYGYTF TGTGCCAGCAGCTTAGTGGGGTATGGCTACACCTTC
TRBJ2-1 TRBD2 TRBV6-4 15 NA CASSDAGGSYNEQFF TGTGCCAGCAGTGACGCGGGGGGATCATACAATGAGCAGTTCTTC
TRBJ2-2 NA TRBV20-1 15 many CSARRAGEGFGELFF TGCAGTGCTAGAAGGGCAGGGGAGGGATTTGGGGAGCTGTTTTTT
TRBJ1-4 TRBD1 TRBV28 15 few CASSSTGVVGEKLFF TGTGCCAGCAGTTCTACAGGGGTCGTCGGTGAAAAACTGTTTTTT
TRBJ1-3 NA TRBV3-1 16 NA CASSRTGLSSGNTIYF TGTGCCAGCAGCAGAACGGGTCTGAGCTCTGGAAACACCATATATTTT
TRBJ2-2 NA TRBV7-7 16 NA CASSQGSGGSAGELFF TGTGCCAGCAGCCAGGGGTCGGGGGGCAGCGCCGGGGAGCTGTTTTTT
TRBJ1-2 NA TRBV18 16 many CASSPASRGSVYGYTF TGTGCCAGCTCACCAGCTTCCCGAGGATCAGTCTATGGCTACACCTTC
TRBJ2-7 TRBD1 TRBV6-1 15 many CASSSRDRGAYEQYF TGTGCCAGCAGTTCCCGGGACAGGGGCGCCTACGAGCAGTACTTC
TRBJ2-2 NA TRBV6-2/TRBV6-3 13 many CASSFLDTGELFF TGTGCCAGCAGTTTTTTAGACACCGGGGAGCTGTTTTTT
TRBJ2-2 TRBD2 TRBV29-1 14 many CSVENSGVTGELFF TGCAGCGTTGAGAATAGCGGGGTGACCGGGGAGCTGTTTTTT
TRBJ2-7 TRBD1 TRBV6-5 14 NA CASSYDRVWYEQYF TGTGCCAGCAGTTACGACAGGGTATGGTACGAGCAGTACTTC
TRBJ2-1 NA TRBV5-5 13 many CASSLVTLNEQFF TGTGCCAGCAGCTTGGTTACCCTAAATGAGCAGTTCTTC
TRBJ2-7 NA TRBV14 13 many CASSPGYRYEQYF TGTGCCAGCAGCCCGGGGTACCGCTACGAGCAGTACTTC
TRBJ1-4 NA TRBV28 16 many CASRPEGGATNEKLFF TGTGCCAGCAGGCCGGAAGGAGGTGCGACTAATGAAAAACTGTTTTTT
TRBJ2-7 NA TRBV15 14 many CATSRDFGTYEQYF TGTGCCACCAGCAGAGATTTTGGAACCTACGAGCAGTACTTC
TRBJ1-1 NA TRBV6-5 13 many CASSYMWGTEAFF TGTGCCAGCAGTTACATGTGGGGCACTGAAGCTTTCTTT
TRBJ1-5 TRBD1 TRBV20-1 14 many CSASRTGVSQPQHF TGCAGTGCTAGCCGGACAGGGGTAAGTCAGCCCCAGCATTTT